The rows below give T cell receptor beta chains drawn from one sample of a study of Ad26.COV2.S vaccination and SARS-CoV-2 variants. TCRdb's table, derived via immunoSEQ multiplex PCR, lists solely in-frame clones and lacks some. The table includes about 680,000 clones, 89% detected once. The sample was peripheral blood, taken in a trial of Ad26.COV2.S vaccine versus placebo. The receptors were gathered from a person aged 18-60 years who received the Ad26.COV2.S COVID-19 vaccine or a placebo. Each CDR3 is given with its conserved first and last residue. D genes are given only for firm matches. Some rows have no size entry. The others give once, few or many, or a class for an expanded clone.

TGTGCCAGCGGAGGACAGGCGGTATCTGGCTACACCTTC,CASGGQAVSGYTF,TRBJ1-2,.,TRBV7-2,TRBD1
TGCGCCAGCAGATCTAGTCCTACCTTTTACGAGCAGTACTTC,CASRSSPTFYEQYF,TRBJ2-7,.,TRBV5-1,.
TGCGCCAGCAGCCAAGTGGAGCTGGGTAATTCACCCCTCCACTTT,CASSQVELGNSPLHF,TRBJ1-6,.,TRBV4-3,.
TGTGCCAGCAGCTTATATGGGGACCCGGAAGGCTACACCTTC,CASSLYGDPEGYTF,TRBJ1-2,.,TRBV7-2,.
TGTGCCAGCAGCCCGTACAGGGGGAACACCGGGGAGCTGTTTTTT,CASSPYRGNTGELFF,TRBJ2-2,once,TRBV7-2,TRBD1
TGTGCCAGCAGCCCCCCAGAGGGAGTGGGCTCACCCCTCCACTTT,CASSPPEGVGSPLHF,TRBJ1-6,.,TRBV7-2,.
TGCGCCAGCAGCAGCGGGAGAGGAAGCACAGATACGCAGTATTTT,CASSSGRGSTDTQYF,TRBJ2-3,.,TRBV5-1,TRBD2
TGTGCCAGCAGTACGTCCGGGACTTACAATGAGCAGTTCTTC,CASSTSGTYNEQFF,TRBJ2-1,.,TRBV6-5,.
TGTGCCAGCAGTGGAGGGGGGAGACAGGTCACAGATACGCAGTATTTT,CASSGGGRQVTDTQYF,TRBJ2-3,.,TRBV6-1,.
TGTGCCAGCAGCTTAGAATGGACTAGCGGTCAGAAGACCCAGTACTTC,CASSLEWTSGQKTQYF,TRBJ2-5,.,TRBV7-2,TRBD2
TGTGCCAGCAGCTTGGCGGGAGGCCTCTCCTACAATGAGCAGTTCTTC,CASSLAGGLSYNEQFF,TRBJ2-1,.,TRBV7-9,TRBD2
TGTGCCAGCAGCACCTACAATGAGCAGTTCTTC,CASSTYNEQFF,TRBJ2-1,.,TRBV11-2,.
TGTGCCAGCGTCCGGGGACAGAGTAACACCGGGGAGCTGTTTTTT,CASVRGQSNTGELFF,TRBJ2-2,.,TRBV11-2,TRBD1
TGTGCCAGCAGCTTAAGACTAGCGGGAGGCTCTAGCACAGATACGCAGTATTTT,CASSLRLAGGSSTDTQYF,TRBJ2-3,.,TRBV7-6,TRBD2
TGTGCCAGCAGCTTAGGCATTAGCCGATACGTGAATAGCAATCAGCCCCAGCATTTT,CASSLGISRYVNSNQPQHF,TRBJ1-5,.,TRBV7-4,.
TGTGCCAGCAGCCAAGTTACTAGCGGGGGGGTTTACAATGAGCAGTTCTTC,CASSQVTSGGVYNEQFF,TRBJ2-1,.,TRBV4-2,TRBD2
TGTGCCAGCAGCTTATCTGGGTCCTACGAGCAGTACTTC,CASSLSGSYEQYF,TRBJ2-7,.,TRBV7-9,.
TGTGCCACCAGGAAGAACAGGGGAAGCAATCAGCCCCAGCATTTT,CATRKNRGSNQPQHF,TRBJ1-5,.,TRBV15,TRBD1
TGTGCCAGCGGTCGACAAGGGAGGGCCGCCACTGAAGCTTTCTTT,CASGRQGRAATEAFF,TRBJ1-1,once,TRBV6-5,.
TGTGCCAGCAGCTTAGAAAGTTCTGGAAACACCATATATTTT,CASSLESSGNTIYF,TRBJ1-3,.,TRBV7-9,.
TGTGCCAGTAGTGGGAGGGGGGGCACTGAAGCTTTCTTT,CASSGRGGTEAFF,TRBJ1-1,.,TRBV19,.
TGTGCCAGCAGACCCACGAGTAGTGGCTACACCTTC,CASRPTSSGYTF,TRBJ1-2,.,TRBV12-3/TRBV12-4,.
TGCGCCAGCAGCTTGGCGGGGGTTAGCGGGCAAGAGACCCAGTACTTC,CASSLAGVSGQETQYF,TRBJ2-5,.,TRBV5-1,TRBD2
TGCGCCAGCAGCCCCGGGACAGCGAACACCGGGGAGCTGTTTTTT,CASSPGTANTGELFF,TRBJ2-2,once,TRBV5-1,TRBD1
TGTGCCTGGAGAGGAGGAGGAAGCGAGCAGTACTTC,CAWRGGGSEQYF,TRBJ2-7,.,TRBV30,.
TGTGCCACCAGTGGATCAGGAACCTACGCTTTACAGACGAATGAGCAGTTCTTC,CATSGSGTYALQTNEQFF,TRBJ2-1,.,TRBV24-1,.
TGTGCCAGCAGCCAAACGCCACAGGGGGCTCTCAGCGAGCAGTACTTC,CASSQTPQGALSEQYF,TRBJ2-7,few,TRBV3-1/TRBV3-2,TRBD1
TGTGCCAGCAGCTTAGAGGGAGGGCCTCAAGAGACCCAGTACTTC,CASSLEGGPQETQYF,TRBJ2-5,.,TRBV7-9,TRBD2
TGTGCCAGCAGCCAAGGTGACTATGGCTACACCTTC,CASSQGDYGYTF,TRBJ1-2,few,TRBV4-2,.
TGTGCCAGCGCCTTGGAGGGTTCCGTGGCTTTCTTT,CASALEGSVAFF,TRBJ1-1,.,TRBV25-1,.
TGTGCCACCAGTGATCCAGGGCGAGATACGCAGTATTTT,CATSDPGRDTQYF,TRBJ2-3,.,TRBV24-1,.
TGTGCCAGCTCACCAGCATCTGATTCTTATAATTCACCCCTCCACTTT,CASSPASDSYNSPLHF,TRBJ1-6,once,TRBV18,.
TGTGCCTGGAGCCGCTACAGTAGAGAAAAACTGTTTTTT,CAWSRYSREKLFF,TRBJ1-4,.,TRBV30,.
TGTGCCAGCAGCTTGGCAGCGACCTCGGACTATGGCTACACCTTC,CASSLAATSDYGYTF,TRBJ1-2,.,TRBV5-8,.
TGCGCCAGCAGCTTGGTGCAAGAACAAGAGACCCAGTACTTC,CASSLVQEQETQYF,TRBJ2-5,.,TRBV5-1,.
TGTGCCAGCAGCTTTGACAGGGACCAACCCCAGCATTTT,CASSFDRDQPQHF,TRBJ1-5,.,TRBV6-5,TRBD1
TGTGCCAGTCAGCCCGGGACGTATTCCTACAATGAGCAGTTCTTC,CASQPGTYSYNEQFF,TRBJ2-1,.,TRBV19,.
TGTGCCAGCAGTGAAGCCCTGGACAGGGCCGGGGGCGGAGAGCAGTACTTC,CASSEALDRAGGGEQYF,TRBJ2-7,.,TRBV6-1,TRBD1
TGTGCCAGCAGTACCCAGGGGGTTCAAAACTATGGCTACACCTTC,CASSTQGVQNYGYTF,TRBJ1-2,.,TRBV6-5,TRBD1
TGTGCCAGCAGCTTAGAGGGAGGAAGCTCTGGGGCCAACGTCCTGACTTTC,CASSLEGGSSGANVLTF,TRBJ2-6,.,TRBV7-2,.
TGTGCCCACGGACCAGGGGTCTATGAAGCTTTCTTT,CAHGPGVYEAFF,TRBJ1-1,.,TRBV6-5,.
TGCGCCCCACGTGAGGGGCTAACACTCAGGGCCTACGAGCAGTACTTC,CAPREGLTLRAYEQYF,TRBJ2-7,once,TRBV10-1,.
TGCGCCAGCAGTGAGTCAATGGGACAAGGCCAAGAGACCCAGTACTTC,CASSESMGQGQETQYF,TRBJ2-5,.,TRBV10-1,.
TGTGCCAGCAGCTTAGTCAGCGGGGGGCAGGAGCAGTACTTC,CASSLVSGGQEQYF,TRBJ2-7,.,TRBV11-2,TRBD2
TGTGCCAGCAGCTTATTGATGAGCTCCTATAATTCACCCCTCCACTTT,CASSLLMSSYNSPLHF,TRBJ1-6,.,TRBV11-2,.
TGTGCCAGCCTACAGGGGGCCACCGGGGAGCTGTTTTTT,CASLQGATGELFF,TRBJ2-2,.,TRBV6-5,TRBD1
TGTGCCAGCAGCCCGAGGACTGTTCGTCCCTACGAGCAGTACTTC,CASSPRTVRPYEQYF,TRBJ2-7,.,TRBV11-2,.
TGTGCCAGCAGGGTTGGTAGCTCCTATAATTCACCCCTCCACTTT,CASRVGSSYNSPLHF,TRBJ1-6,.,TRBV3-1/TRBV3-2,.
TGCGCCAGCAGCTTGGGAATGCCGAACACCGGGGAGCTGTTTTTT,CASSLGMPNTGELFF,TRBJ2-2,.,TRBV5-1,.
TGTGCCACCAGTGACCCTTACCTCAGGGGGGCGAACACCGGGGAGCTGTTTTTT,CATSDPYLRGANTGELFF,TRBJ2-2,.,TRBV24-1,.
TGTGCCAGTAGTATCGGACTAGCGGGTAACACCGGGGAGCTGTTTTTT,CASSIGLAGNTGELFF,TRBJ2-2,.,TRBV19,TRBD2
TGTGCCTGTAGGACACAGGGGAGAACTGAAGCTTTCTTT,CACRTQGRTEAFF,TRBJ1-1,.,TRBV30,TRBD1
TGCGCCAGCCGCCGCGGAACGGGTCAGCCCCAGCATTTT,CASRRGTGQPQHF,TRBJ1-5,few,TRBV10-1,.
TGTGCCAGCAGCTTAGGGGGTTCCCCAAACACCGGGGAGCTGTTTTTT,CASSLGGSPNTGELFF,TRBJ2-2,.,TRBV7-2,.